These 25 T cell receptor beta chains came from one sample sequenced in a study of shared clonotypes between healthy human individuals. Repertoires were generated with immunoSEQ multiplex PCR, while TCRdb's copy carries only in-frame clones and drops some. The repertoire holds some 1.5 million clones, around 97% seen once, with more than 0.9% in the top ten. Sequencing was done on a sample of naive CD4+ T cells sorted from blood. Subset indicated: CD45RA+ positively selected. Receptors were obtained from a man aged 25 to 40 in good health.

The chain combines TRBV6-6 with TRBJ1-1; D unclear. Trimming shortened V by 2 bases and J by 5 bases, and 6 bases separated the two germline ends. There are 12 residues in the CDR3. From germline, CDR1 is MNHNY and CDR2 SVGAGI (reference sequence). The CDR3 loop is CASSYPVTEAFF. CDR3 coding DNA: TGTGCCAGCAGTTACCCAGTAACTGAAGCTTTCTTT.

This clone has only one observation. As DNA, the CDR3 is TGTGCCAGCAGCATGCCTACTAGCGGGAGATATACCGGGGAGCTGTTTTTT. Translated, it gives CASSMPTSGRYTGELFF. V is TRBV7-2 and J is TRBJ2-2; 11 bases are shared with TRBD2. CDR3 length: 17 residues. V trimming: 5 bases; J trimming: 5 bases; junction bases outside the gene matches: 10. The germline V gene encodes CDR1 SGHTA and CDR2 FQGNSA.

This chain links TRBV11-2 with TRBJ2-1, with TRBD1 as a possible D gene (6 bases). The CDR3 totals 16 residues. Trimming removed 2 bases from V and 12 bases from J, with 23 bases in between. Germline values: CDR1 SGHAT, CDR2 FQNNGV. CDR3: CASSLRSTGFGAGQFF. CDR3 nucleotide sequence: TGTGCCAGCAGCTTAAGATCCACAGGGTTTGGCGCAGGGCAGTTCTTC. The full variable domain, with the rest looked up from reference TRBV11-2 and TRBJ2-1, is EAGVAQSPRYKIIEKRQSVAFWCNPISGHATLYWYQQILGQGPKLLIQFQNNGVVDDSQLPKDRFSAERLKGVDSTLKIQPAKLEDSAVYLCASSLRSTGFGAGQFFGPGTRLTVL.

Only one count was recorded for this clone. The V call is TRBV7-2, the J call TRBJ1-2; possible D gene TRBD1, 6 bases. Germline V lookup: CDR1 SGHTA, CDR2 FQGNSA. This CDR3 comprises 14 residues. Trimming removed 7 bases at V and 4 bases at J, with 16 bases between. The CDR3 loop reads CASTRSGGFYGYTF. As DNA, the CDR3 is TGTGCCAGCACCAGGAGTGGGGGCTTCTATGGCTACACCTTC.

A single count supports this clone. CDR3: CASSTTGTGSYEQYF. For the CDR3, the DNA is TGTGCCAGCAGCACTACCGGGACAGGTAGCTACGAGCAGTACTTC. The chain couples TRBV7-2 to TRBJ2-7; 8 bases map to TRBD1. This CDR3 comprises 15 residues. The V gene end was trimmed by 5 bases and the J gene end by 3 bases; junction bases not matched to a gene: 9. The germline V gene encodes CDR1 SGHTA and CDR2 FQGNSA.

This rearrangement joins TRBV5-1 to TRBJ2-7, with 14 bases identical to TRBD2. The CDR3 spans 18 residues. Per the germline V gene, CDR1 is SGHRS and CDR2 is YFSETQ. V shed 5 bases, J shed 4 bases, and the junction held 14 bases outside the gene matches. The CDR3 nucleotides are TGCGCCAGCAGGCGGGCCGCCGGGACTAGCGGGAGTATGTACGAGCAGTACTTC. Amino acid sequence: CASRRAAGTSGSMYEQYF. The entire variable domain, with the rest obtained from reference TRBV5-1 and TRBJ2-7, is as follows: KAGVTQTPRYLIKTRGQQVTLSCSPISGHRSVSWYQQTPGQGLQFLFEYFSETQRNKGNFPGRFSGRQFSNSRSEMNVSTLELGDSALYLCASRRAAGTSGSMYEQYFGPGTRLTVT.

The chain joins TRBV28 to TRBJ2-1; 7 nucleotides align to TRBD2. The J segment lost 6 bases and the V segment lost 8 bases, leaving 10 bases of the junction unmatched. The length of the CDR3 is 14 residues. CDR1 and CDR2 (germline): MDHEN, SYDVKM. CDR3 sequence: CASCVEGGSNEQFF. Written as DNA, the CDR3 is TGTGCCAGCTGTGTTGAGGGCGGGAGCAATGAGCAGTTCTTC.

This chain joins TRBV28 and TRBJ2-7; 10 bases match TRBD2. CDR3 length: 19 amino acids. J gave up 4 bases and V 6 bases, and 21 bases lay outside the gene matches. Germline CDR1 reads MDHEN; CDR2 reads SYDVKM. CDR3 loop: CASRTTWGLSSGRRYEQYF. CDR3 in DNA: TGTGCCAGCAGGACCACCTGGGGCCTATCTAGCGGGAGAAGGTACGAGCAGTACTTC.

V is TRBV13 and J is TRBJ2-3; 8 positions agree with TRBD1. There are 19 residues in the CDR3. Looked up from germline, CDR1 is PRHDT and CDR2 is FYEKMQ (reference sequence). V lost 5 bases and J lost 1; bases outside the gene matches: 17. CDR3 sequence reads: CASSRRGQGGPSGTDTQYF. The CDR3, as DNA: TGTGCCAGCAGCCGCCGTGGACAGGGTGGGCCTTCGGGCACAGATACGCAGTATTTT.

V and J are TRBV10-2 and TRBJ1-1; no clear D gene. Germline-derived CDR1 and CDR2 are WSHSY and SAAADI. This CDR3 has 14 amino acids. Between the trimmed V and J ends, which lost 4 bases and 7 bases, there was a span of 16 bases. The DNA for the CDR3 is TGCGCCAGCAGTGTGGCAGGAACGGGCCTTGAAGCTTTCTTT. It yields the protein CASSVAGTGLEAFF.

The gene calls are TRBV15 and TRBJ2-3, with 12 bases matching TRBD2. The CDR3 consists of 17 residues. The germline V gene has CDR1 LNHNV and CDR2 YYDKDF (reference sequence). Unmatched junction bases numbered 2, after V lost 0 bases and J lost 1 base. DNA of the CDR3: TGTGCCACCAGCAGAGAAAGACTAGCGGGAGGCACAGATACGCAGTATTTT. It encodes CATSRERLAGGTDTQYF.

The chain carries TRBV9 and TRBJ2-2; D is uncertain. Germline lookup yields CDR1 SGDLS and CDR2 YYNGEE. V dropped 0 bases and J dropped 7 bases, with 10 bases sitting between them. The CDR3 totals 14 residues. The CDR3 DNA reads as TGTGCCAGCAGCGTAGAGGCGCGCGGCGGGGAGCTGTTTTTT. The encoded protein is CASSVEARGGELFF.

This sequence joins TRBV25-1 and TRBJ2-2; the D is unclear. The CDR3 is made up of 12 amino acids. CDR1 and CDR2 from the germline V gene are MGHDK and SYGVNS. Trimming pared 6 bases from V and 5 bases from J, leaving 7 bases between. CDR3 in amino acids: CASRVATGELFF. In DNA, the CDR3 is TGTGCCAGCAGAGTAGCAACCGGGGAGCTGTTTTTT. Drawing the rest from reference TRBV25-1 and TRBJ2-2, the complete variable domain is EADIYQTPRYLVIGTGKKITLECSQTMGHDKMYWYQQDPGMELHLIHYSYGVNSTEKGDLSSESTVSRIRTEHFPLTLESARPSHTSQYLCASRVATGELFFGEGSRLTVL.

A word on this clone: This sample also contains other DNA sequences that code for the same CDR3. The chain recombines TRBV18 with TRBJ1-4; 8 positions match TRBD1. The CDR3 is made up of 15 amino acids. Germline CDR1 reads KGHSH; CDR2 reads LQKENI. After removal of 3 bases from V and 5 bases from J, the junction contained 5 bases not matched to a gene. The CDR3 DNA follows: TGTGCCAGCTCACCCCTTCAGGGGGCGAATGAAAAACTGTTTTTT. Protein: CASSPLQGANEKLFF.

This clone has just a few counts. This chain uses TRBV7-9 with TRBJ2-1; TRBD1 might be the D (5 bases). Germline V gene data show CDR1 as SEHNR and CDR2 as FQNEAQ (reference sequence). CDR3 length equals 17 residues. Trimming removed 1 base at V and 7 bases at J, with 20 bases between. The CDR3 bases are TGTGCCAGCAGCTTAGAGGCGGCAGGGAAACGGTCGAATGAGCAGTTCTTC. Translated: CASSLEAAGKRSNEQFF. Full variable domain (remainder filled in from reference TRBV7-9 and TRBJ2-1): DTGVSQNPRHKITKRGQNVTFRCDPISEHNRLYWYRQTLGQGPEFLTYFQNEAQLEKSRLLSDRFSAERPKGSFSTLEIQRTEQGDSAMYLCASSLEAAGKRSNEQFFGPGTRLTVL.

The chain employs TRBV18 and TRBJ2-2; 9 bases fit TRBD2. Per the germline V gene, CDR1 is KGHSH and CDR2 is LQKENI. V gave up 3 bases and J gave up 1 base; unmatched junction bases: 3. The length of the CDR3 is 16 residues. The CDR3 loop is CASSPGTSRNTGELFF. DNA for the CDR3: TGTGCCAGCTCACCCGGGACTAGCAGGAACACCGGGGAGCTGTTTTTT.

The chain links TRBV25-1 to TRBJ2-1; 8 bases are shared with TRBD2. Germline V gene lookup returns CDR1 MGHDK and CDR2 SYGVNS. This CDR3 contains 17 residues. The ends lost 5 bases at V and 8 bases at J; junction bases unmatched: 17. This CDR3 is CASSPSLAGSRRHEQFF. The CDR3 DNA sequence: TGTGCCAGCAGTCCCTCTCTAGCGGGTTCACGCCGACATGAGCAGTTCTTC.

This chain connects TRBV6-5 to TRBJ2-7; unclear D gene. The germline CDR1 and CDR2 sequences are MNHEY and SVGAGI. Trimming took off 0 bases at V and 5 bases at J, with 14 bases between the two ends. The CDR3 loop spans 15 amino acids. The CDR3 sequence is CASSYSIFMADEQYF. The CDR3 DNA is TGTGCCAGCAGTTACTCGATTTTTATGGCGGACGAGCAGTACTTC.

The chain couples TRBV11-2 to TRBJ2-1; a possible D gene is TRBD2 (6 bases). The CDR3 is made up of 14 amino acids. CDR1 SGHAT and CDR2 FQNNGV come from the germline V gene. V lost 1 base and J 6 bases, leaving 10 bases between the germline ends. The CDR3 loop reads CASSLGSGLNEQFF. DNA of the CDR3: TGTGCCAGCAGCTTAGGTAGCGGTCTCAATGAGCAGTTCTTC.

This clone appeared once. J is TRBJ2-6 and V is TRBV5-1, with 12 nucleotides matching TRBD1. Losses at the gene ends were 0 bases for V and 2 bases for J; bases not matched to a gene: 3. Germline V gene sequence: CDR1 SGHRS, CDR2 YFSETQ. The CDR3 is 18 residues long. The CDR3: CASSLVGQGATGANVLTF. CDR3 nucleotide sequence: TGCGCCAGCAGCTTGGTGGGACAGGGGGCGACTGGGGCCAACGTCCTGACTTTC.

The chain has TRBV19 and TRBJ2-2, with 10 nucleotides matching TRBD2. This CDR3 region has 17 residues. V was clipped by 3 bases and J by 5 bases; unmatched bases: 9. The germline CDR1 and CDR2 sequences are LNHDA and SQIVND (reference sequence). The CDR3 region has the DNA TGTGCCAGTAGTATTTTGACTAGCGGGCTAAGTACCGGGGAGCTGTTTTTT. Translation gives CASSILTSGLSTGELFF.

The V gene is TRBV5-1, the J gene TRBJ1-2; D might be TRBD1 (6 bases). CDR3 length: 14 amino acids. V was trimmed by 0 bases and J by 0 bases, leaving 6 bases between them. Germline loops: CDR1 SGHRS, CDR2 YFSETQ. CDR3 nucleotides: TGCGCCAGCAGCTTGGCAGGGGCTAACTATGGCTACACCTTC. It specifies CASSLAGANYGYTF.

This clone showed up just once. Other DNA sequences in this sample translate to the same CDR3. The rearrangement links TRBV6-5 to TRBJ1-5; a possible D gene is TRBD1 (5 bases). The CDR3 length is 15 residues. The germline V gene has CDR1 MNHEY and CDR2 SVGAGI. V lost 0 bases to trimming and J lost 6 bases, with 12 bases between them. The CDR3: CASSYSGDVSQPQHF. The CDR3 DNA sequence: TGTGCCAGCAGTTACTCAGGGGACGTCAGTCAGCCCCAGCATTTT.

The rearrangement links TRBV6-1 to TRBJ1-1; TRBD1 might be the D (6 bases). CDR3 size: 15 residues. Trimming pared 6 bases from V and 6 bases from J, leaving 20 bases between. Germline CDR1 reads MNHNS; CDR2 reads SASEGT. CDR3 protein: CASSRAGGRIAEAFF. The DNA for the CDR3 is TGTGCCAGCAGCAGGGCGGGGGGGCGCATCGCTGAAGCTTTCTTT.

The gene calls are TRBV10-3 and TRBJ2-7; TRBD1 aligns across 11 bases. The germline V gene has CDR1 ENHRY and CDR2 SYGVKD. This CDR3 comprises 14 residues. Germline trimming cut 4 bases from V and 4 bases from J; bases unmatched to any gene: 3. The CDR3 DNA reads as TGTGCCATCAGTGTGGACAGGGGGCCTTACGAGCAGTACTTC. Amino acids: CAISVDRGPYEQYF.